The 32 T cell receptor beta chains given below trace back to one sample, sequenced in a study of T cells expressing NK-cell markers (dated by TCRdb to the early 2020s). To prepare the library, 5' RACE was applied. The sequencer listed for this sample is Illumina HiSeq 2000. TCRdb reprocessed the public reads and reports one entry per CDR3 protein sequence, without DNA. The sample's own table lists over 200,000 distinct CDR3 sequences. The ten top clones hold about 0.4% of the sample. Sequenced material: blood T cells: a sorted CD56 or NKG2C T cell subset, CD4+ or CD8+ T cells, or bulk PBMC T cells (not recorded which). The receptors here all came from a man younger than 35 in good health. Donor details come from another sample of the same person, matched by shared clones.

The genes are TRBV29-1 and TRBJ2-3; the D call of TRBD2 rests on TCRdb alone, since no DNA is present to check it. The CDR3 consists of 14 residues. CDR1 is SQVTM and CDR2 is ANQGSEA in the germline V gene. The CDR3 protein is CSDLKAGTTDTQYF.

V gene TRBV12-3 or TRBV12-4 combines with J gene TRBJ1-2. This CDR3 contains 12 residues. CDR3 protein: CASSLDSYGYTF.

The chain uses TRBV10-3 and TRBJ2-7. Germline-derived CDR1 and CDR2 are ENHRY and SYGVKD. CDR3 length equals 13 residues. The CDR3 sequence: CAISESNGNEQYF.

The CDR3 loop reads CASRTLAAQSNTQYF. The chain carries TRBV6-1 and TRBJ2-3; TCRdb designates TRBD2, a call that cannot be tested without DNA. This CDR3 has 15 residues. Germline-derived CDR1 and CDR2 are MNHNS and SASEGT.

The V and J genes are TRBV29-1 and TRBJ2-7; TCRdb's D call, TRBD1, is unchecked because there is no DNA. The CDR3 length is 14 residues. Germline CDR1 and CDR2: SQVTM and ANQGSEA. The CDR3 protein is CSVNLQVSNYEQYF.

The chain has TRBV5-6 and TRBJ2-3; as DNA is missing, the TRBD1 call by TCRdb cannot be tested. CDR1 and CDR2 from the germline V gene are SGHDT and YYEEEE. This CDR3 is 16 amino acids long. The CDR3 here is CASSSSRDRLTDTQYF.

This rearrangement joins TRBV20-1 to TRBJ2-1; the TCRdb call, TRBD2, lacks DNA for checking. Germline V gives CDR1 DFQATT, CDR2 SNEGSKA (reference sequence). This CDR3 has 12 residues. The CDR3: CSAEVTRNEQFF.

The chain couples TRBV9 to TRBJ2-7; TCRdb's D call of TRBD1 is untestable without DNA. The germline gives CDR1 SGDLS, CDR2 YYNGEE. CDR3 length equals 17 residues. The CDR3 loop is CASSVEGGVGAPYEQYF.

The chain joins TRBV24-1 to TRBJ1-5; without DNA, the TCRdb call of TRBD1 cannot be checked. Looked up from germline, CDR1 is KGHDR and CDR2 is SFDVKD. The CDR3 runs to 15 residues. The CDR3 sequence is CATSEHRTGAAPQHF.

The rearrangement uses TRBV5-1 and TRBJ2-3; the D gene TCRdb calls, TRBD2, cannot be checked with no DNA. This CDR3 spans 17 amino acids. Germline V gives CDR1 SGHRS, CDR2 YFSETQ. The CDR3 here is CASSLARTSVGTDTQYF.

This CDR3 is CASSSQDRGRVLPQHF. The chain joins TRBV12-3 or TRBV12-4 to TRBJ1-5; there is no DNA to check the TCRdb D call of TRBD1. The CDR3 covers 16 residues.

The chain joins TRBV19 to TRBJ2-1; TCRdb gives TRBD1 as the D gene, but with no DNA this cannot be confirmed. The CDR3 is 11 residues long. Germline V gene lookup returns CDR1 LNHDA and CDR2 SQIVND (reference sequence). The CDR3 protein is CASSIGGARFF.

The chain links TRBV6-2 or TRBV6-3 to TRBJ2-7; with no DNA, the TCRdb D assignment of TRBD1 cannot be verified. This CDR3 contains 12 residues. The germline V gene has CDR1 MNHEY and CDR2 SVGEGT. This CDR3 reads CASSYGGSEQYF.

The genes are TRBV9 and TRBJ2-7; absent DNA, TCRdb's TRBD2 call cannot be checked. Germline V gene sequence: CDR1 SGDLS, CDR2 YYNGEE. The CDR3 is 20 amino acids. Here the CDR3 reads CASSVVPRLGTSGRAKLWYF.

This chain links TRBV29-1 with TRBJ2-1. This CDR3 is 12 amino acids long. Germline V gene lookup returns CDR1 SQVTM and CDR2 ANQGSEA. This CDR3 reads CSTAWVYNEQFF.

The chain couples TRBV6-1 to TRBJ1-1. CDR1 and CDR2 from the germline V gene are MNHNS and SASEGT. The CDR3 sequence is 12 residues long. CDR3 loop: CASSEGWTEAFF.

CDR3 region: CASTGLAGDTQYF. The chain recombines TRBV12-3 or TRBV12-4 with TRBJ2-3; TCRdb calls TRBD2, which cannot be checked without DNA. CDR3 length: 13 amino acids.

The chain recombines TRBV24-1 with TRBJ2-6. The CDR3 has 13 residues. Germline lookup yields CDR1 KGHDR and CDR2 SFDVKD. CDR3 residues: CATMRSGANVLTF.

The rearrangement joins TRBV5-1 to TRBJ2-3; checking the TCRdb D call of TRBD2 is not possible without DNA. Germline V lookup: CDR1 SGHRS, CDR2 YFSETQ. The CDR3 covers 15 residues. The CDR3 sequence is CASSEVAGSTDTQYF.

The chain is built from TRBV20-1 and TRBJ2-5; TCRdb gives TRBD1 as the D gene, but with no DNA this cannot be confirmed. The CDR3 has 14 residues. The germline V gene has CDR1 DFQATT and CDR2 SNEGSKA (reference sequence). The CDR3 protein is CSAPRTGDGETQYF.

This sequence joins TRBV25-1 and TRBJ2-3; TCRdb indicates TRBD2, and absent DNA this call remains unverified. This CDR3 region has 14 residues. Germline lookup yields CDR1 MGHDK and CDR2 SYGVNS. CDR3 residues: CASRDRTFPDTQYF.

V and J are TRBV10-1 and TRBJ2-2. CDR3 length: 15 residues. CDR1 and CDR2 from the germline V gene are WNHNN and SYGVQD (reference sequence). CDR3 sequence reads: CASTTGLANTGELFF.

This CDR3 reads CASSPGGEADTQYF. J is TRBJ2-3 and V is TRBV5-1; TCRdb gives TRBD1 as the D gene, but with no DNA this cannot be confirmed. Germline CDR1 and CDR2: SGHRS and YFSETQ. The CDR3 length is 14 residues.

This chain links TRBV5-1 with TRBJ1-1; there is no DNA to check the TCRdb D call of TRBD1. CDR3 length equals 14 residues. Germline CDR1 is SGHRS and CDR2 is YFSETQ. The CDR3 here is CASSVGPPNTEAFF.

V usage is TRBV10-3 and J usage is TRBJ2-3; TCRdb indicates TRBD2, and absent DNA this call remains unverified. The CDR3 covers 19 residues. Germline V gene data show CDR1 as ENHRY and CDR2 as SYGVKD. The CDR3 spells CAISVPPAGLAEVTDTQYF.

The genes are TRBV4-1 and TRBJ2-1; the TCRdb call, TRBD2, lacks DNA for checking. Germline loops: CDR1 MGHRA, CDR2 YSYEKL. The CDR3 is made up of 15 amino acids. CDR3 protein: CASSRIAGGYNEQFF.

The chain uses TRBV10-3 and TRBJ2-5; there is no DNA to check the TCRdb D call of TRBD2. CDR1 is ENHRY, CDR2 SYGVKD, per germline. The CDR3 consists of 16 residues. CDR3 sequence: CAISPGLAIIGETQYF.

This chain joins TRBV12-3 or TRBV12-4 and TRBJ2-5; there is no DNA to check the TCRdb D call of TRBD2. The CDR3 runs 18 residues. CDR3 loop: CASSLGRLAGGQQETQYF.

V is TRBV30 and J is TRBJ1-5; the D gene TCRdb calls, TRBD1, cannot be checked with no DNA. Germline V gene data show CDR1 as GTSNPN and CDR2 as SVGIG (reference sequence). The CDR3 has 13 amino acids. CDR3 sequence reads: CAYGQGANQPQHF.

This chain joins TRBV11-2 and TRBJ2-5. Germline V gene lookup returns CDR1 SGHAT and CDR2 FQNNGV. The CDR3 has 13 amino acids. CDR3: CASSFRLAETQYF.

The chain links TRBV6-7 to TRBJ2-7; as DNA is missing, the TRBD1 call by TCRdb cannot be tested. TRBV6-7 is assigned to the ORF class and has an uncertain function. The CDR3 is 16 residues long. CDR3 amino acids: CASSHQSEDRVYEQYF.

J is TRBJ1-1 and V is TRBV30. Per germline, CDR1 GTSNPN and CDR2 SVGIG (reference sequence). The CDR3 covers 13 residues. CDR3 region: CAWSGGLGTEAFF.